One sample yielded the 8 T cell receptor beta chains listed below, sequenced in a study of blood T cell repertoires in COVID-19. Method: immunoSEQ multiplex PCR; TCRdb's copy keeps in-frame clones and lacks some. This table holds 250,000 to 350,000 clones, approximately 85% found once. Specimen: PBMCs or T cells enriched from blood (not recorded which). The receptors shown here come from a woman aged 25 to 39 who had recovered from COVID-19.

The V call is TRBV5-1, the J call TRBJ2-1; the D gene is possibly TRBD1 (6 bases). Germline CDR1 and CDR2: SGHRS and YFSETQ. V was clipped by 5 bases and J by 8 bases, with 23 bases between them. This CDR3 region has 16 residues. CDR3 sequence: CASRYITGSPGDEQFF. The CDR3 region has the DNA TGCGCCAGCAGATACATAACAGGGAGCCCTGGTGATGAGCAGTTCTTC.

This clone was detected once. The chain joins TRBV29-1 to TRBJ2-3; a possible D gene is TRBD2 (6 bases). This CDR3 is built from 16 residues. From germline, CDR1 is SQVTM and CDR2 ANQGSEA. Trimming removed 3 bases from V and 3 bases from J, with 19 bases in between. The CDR3 here is CSVDRGMEMGTDTQYF. CDR3 nucleotide sequence: TGCAGCGTTGATCGGGGGATGGAAATGGGGACAGATACGCAGTATTTT.

This clone has only one observation. For the CDR3, the DNA is TGCGCCAGCAGCCAAGCCGTGGGACAGCCCAATGAAAAACTGTTTTTT. Translation gives CASSQAVGQPNEKLFF. The V and J genes are TRBV4-1 and TRBJ1-4, with 7 bases fitting TRBD1. The CDR3 covers 16 residues. Germline trimming cut 1 base from V and 5 bases from J; bases unmatched to any gene: 7. The germline V gene has CDR1 MGHRA and CDR2 YSYEKL.

J is TRBJ1-1 and V is TRBV7-9; D uncertain. The CDR3 is 13 residues long. V was trimmed by 0 bases and J by 6 bases, leaving 8 bases between them. The germline CDR1 and CDR2 sequences are SEHNR and FQNEAQ (reference sequence). For the CDR3, the DNA is TGTGCCAGCAGCTTAGCATATATAGCTGAAGCTTTCTTT. Protein: CASSLAYIAEAFF.

The V gene is TRBV5-1, the J gene TRBJ2-2, with 7 bases aligning to TRBD1. The CDR3 length is 15 residues. Per the germline V gene, CDR1 is SGHRS and CDR2 is YFSETQ. V lost 6 bases and J lost 0; bases outside the gene matches: 5. The CDR3: CASTGQPSNTGELFF. The DNA for the CDR3 is TGCGCCAGCACGGGACAGCCATCGAACACCGGGGAGCTGTTTTTT.

The count of this clone is one. CDR3 region: CASRTGNTGELFF. DNA of the CDR3: TGTGCCAGCAGAACAGGGAACACCGGGGAGCTGTTTTTT. V and J are TRBV6-5 and TRBJ2-2; D possibly corresponds to TRBD1 (5 bases). Germline CDR1 and CDR2: MNHEY and SVGAGI. Trimming took off 6 bases at V and 1 base at J, with 6 bases between the two ends. CDR3 length: 13 amino acids.

The gene calls are TRBV28 and TRBJ2-4; 7 bases map to TRBD2. The CDR3 loop spans 13 amino acids. Germline CDR1 reads MDHEN; CDR2 reads SYDVKM. Germline trimming cut 8 bases from V and 5 bases from J; bases unmatched to any gene: 6. This CDR3 is CASCWAGENIQYF. The CDR3 DNA reads as TGTGCCAGCTGTTGGGCGGGAGAAAACATTCAGTACTTC.

The chain couples TRBV29-1 to TRBJ1-2, with TRBD1 identical over 11 bases. Germline trimming cut 7 bases from V and 3 bases from J; bases unmatched to any gene: 7. This CDR3 spans 14 amino acids. CDR1 and CDR2 from the germline V gene are SQVTM and ANQGSEA. CDR3 in DNA: TGCAGCGCTGGGCCGGGACAGGGGGACTATGGCTACACCTTC. The encoded protein is CSAGPGQGDYGYTF. The whole variable domain, filled in from reference TRBV29-1 and TRBJ1-2, reads SAVISQKPSRDICQRGTSLTIQCQVDSQVTMMFWYRQQPGQSLTLIATANQGSEATYESGFVIDKFPISRPNLTFSTLTVSNMSPEDSSIYLCSAGPGQGDYGYTFGSGTRLTVV.